This TCR beta chain was sequenced for a study of blood T cells in healthy people across ages. Alongside a J-beta primer mix, a sample-barcoded 5' primer served in a second PCR lasting about 6 to 11 cycles. Paired-end reads containing CDR3 totaled no fewer than 2.5 million for each sample. Via MiXCR, TCRdb re-called the 5' RACE reads, giving one row per CDR3 protein. Of more than 700,000 distinct CDR3 sequences listed, 53% were seen once; the top ten hold around 41%. CDR1 SGHRS and CDR2 YFSETQ come from the germline V gene. The CDR3 has 14 amino acids. Worth noting for this clonotype: As yet, its antigen is unknown.

The study, taken as a whole, reports: Roughly linear age-related decline in beta diversity appeared, significant by age roughly 40. Donors of long life had a larger count of naive CD4+ cells and greater diversity than aged donors.

This clonotype was sampled from an elderly man in good health. Sequences were obtained from blood. The V and J genes are TRBV5-1 and TRBJ2-4; D is possibly TRBD2 (6 bases). The J call is uncertain, as TRBJ2-7 better fits the DNA end. This CDR3 reads CASSASGLNYEQYF. The DNA of the CDR3 is TGCGCCAGCAGCGCGTCCGGACTAAACTACGAGCAGTACTTC.